This paragraph covers one TCR beta chain sequence. Its antigen remains unidentified. The source of the sample is a study of radiation and T cells in renal cell carcinoma. Study at large: Nephrectomy followed 15 Gy stereotactic body radiation by 4 weeks. Study-wide findings and caveats: Without pretreatment biopsies, baseline tumor clonotype presence was undetermined. From baseline, blood top tumor clonotypes peaked at 2 weeks post-radiation.

Time point defined: baseline pretreatment blood. Treatment in this sample: 15 Gy SBRT to primary tumor, nephrectomy 4 weeks later. After SBRT, blood was collected at 2 and 4 weeks, plus baseline. This table comes from immunoSEQ multiplex PCR, and its TCRdb copy is limited to in-frame clones, with some not included. The table records about 95,000 clones, about 86% of them present only once. V was shortened by 4 bases and J by 8 bases, with 19 bases between the two germline ends. The germline V gene encodes CDR1 SGDLS and CDR2 YYNGEE. The CDR3 has 15 residues. Sequencing used blood, obtained from a patient whose treatment included radiotherapy and nephrectomy. This clonotype was sampled from a middle-aged man with renal cell carcinoma. The chain carries TRBV9 and TRBJ2-1; the D is unclear. The CDR3 nucleotides are TGTGCCAGCAGCCCACCCCCGGGTCCAGTCCATGAGCAGTTCTTC. This sequence encodes CASSPPPGPVHEQFF.